These 29 T cell receptor beta chains were all obtained from the same sample, sequenced in a study of T cell responses to AZD1222 COVID-19 vaccine. Clones were sequenced by immunoSEQ multiplex PCR, and TCRdb holds only the in-frame ones, with some missing. Counted here are about 140,000 clones, under 95% occurring once; the ten biggest clones make up about 7.5%. Material: peripheral blood, obtained 28 days after the second dose of the MenACWY control vaccine. These receptors all stem from an adult who received the MenACWY meningococcal vaccine as a control.

The chain joins TRBV10-3 to TRBJ2-7; 7 bases map to TRBD2. Germline trimming cut 6 bases from V and 4 bases from J; bases unmatched to any gene: 6. CDR1 ENHRY and CDR2 SYGVKD come from the germline V gene. This CDR3 is built from 13 residues. CDR3 sequence reads: CAIRESGEYEQYF. The CDR3 region has the DNA TGTGCCATCAGAGAAAGCGGGGAATACGAGCAGTACTTC.

CDR3 DNA sequence: TGTGCCAGTAGTACCCCGGGTGGAGGGAACACAGATACGCAGTATTTT. It encodes CASSTPGGGNTDTQYF. V usage is TRBV19 and J usage is TRBJ2-3; TRBD2 might be the D (6 bases). V shed 4 bases and J shed 2 bases, with 16 bases lying between them. CDR1 LNHDA and CDR2 SQIVND come from the germline V gene (reference sequence). The CDR3 is 16 amino acids.

Here the CDR3 reads CASSLLASGRAGQFF. The CDR3 DNA follows: TGTGCCAGCAGTTTACTGGCTAGCGGGAGGGCGGGGCAGTTCTTC. V gene TRBV28 combines with J gene TRBJ2-1; TRBD2 matches 12 bases. Germline CDR1 reads MDHEN; CDR2 reads SYDVKM. Germline trimming cut 2 bases from V and 12 bases from J; bases unmatched to any gene: 8. This CDR3 spans 15 amino acids.

This clone was found many times. J is TRBJ2-7 and V is TRBV9, with 7 bases aligning to TRBD1. The CDR3 has 14 amino acids. Germline values: CDR1 SGDLS, CDR2 YYNGEE. J lost 3 bases, V lost 0 bases, and 3 bases had no gene match. In nucleotides, the CDR3 is TGTGCCAGCAGCGTAGGACAGGGATTCTACGAGCAGTACTTC. This sequence encodes CASSVGQGFYEQYF.

The rearrangement joins TRBV7-3 to TRBJ2-1; TRBD1 might be the D (5 bases). The germline V and J ends were trimmed by 2 bases and 9 bases, with 8 bases remaining between them. Germline CDR1 SGHTA, CDR2 FQGTGA. CDR3 length equals 12 residues. The CDR3 loop reads CASSLARGEQFF. As DNA, the CDR3 is TGTGCCAGCAGCTTAGCTAGGGGTGAGCAGTTCTTC.

V gene TRBV7-2 combines with J gene TRBJ2-3; either TRBD1 or TRBD2 may supply D (5 bases each). The CDR3 has 14 residues. Germline V lookup: CDR1 SGHTA, CDR2 FQGNSA. The germline V and J ends were trimmed by 3 bases and 6 bases, with 13 bases remaining between them. CDR3 nucleotide sequence: TGTGCCAGCAGCTTCTCGAGGGGTGGCGATACGCAGTATTTT. Its protein is CASSFSRGGDTQYF. Together with reference TRBV7-2 and TRBJ2-3, the CDR3 gives the full variable domain: GAGVSQSPSNKVTEKGKDVELRCDPISGHTALYWYRQSLGQGLEFLIYFQGNSAPDKSGLPSDRFSAERTGGSVSTLTIQRTQQEDSAVYLCASSFSRGGDTQYFGPGTRLTVL.

A single count supports this clone. The V gene is TRBV11-2, the J gene TRBJ1-4; no clear D. V was cut by 0 bases and J by 8 bases, with 1 base left in between. The CDR3 consists of 11 residues. The germline V gene has CDR1 SGHAT and CDR2 FQNNGV. The CDR3 DNA reads as TGTGCCAGCAGCTTAGAGGAAAAACTGTTTTTT. This translates into CASSLEEKLFF. Using reference TRBV11-2 and TRBJ1-4 for the parts outside the CDR3, the full variable domain is EAGVAQSPRYKIIEKRQSVAFWCNPISGHATLYWYQQILGQGPKLLIQFQNNGVVDDSQLPKDRFSAERLKGVDSTLKIQPAKLEDSAVYLCASSLEEKLFFGSGTQLSVL.

V and J are TRBV7-9 and TRBJ1-5, with D possibly matching TRBD1 (5 bases). Trimming cost V 7 bases and J 7 bases, with 20 bases left between them. Germline V gene lookup returns CDR1 SEHNR and CDR2 FQNEAQ (reference sequence). The CDR3 is 15 amino acids. The DNA of the CDR3 is TGTGCCAGCAACACTGGATCGGGGGAGTACCAGCCCCAGCATTTT. This translates into CASNTGSGEYQPQHF.

This chain joins TRBV15 and TRBJ1-6; D may be TRBD1 (5 bases). The V and J ends lost 5 bases and 9 bases respectively, with 14 bases between them. The CDR3 has 14 amino acids. The V gene's germline CDR1 is LNHNV and CDR2 YYDKDF (reference sequence). The CDR3 DNA sequence: TGTGCCACCAGCCTCGGGGGTTCTAGTTCACCCCTCCACTTT. This codes for CATSLGGSSSPLHF. Supplemented by reference TRBV15 and TRBJ1-6, the full variable domain reads DAMVIQNPRYQVTQFGKPVTLSCSQTLNHNVMYWYQQKSSQAPKLLFHYYDKDFNNEADTPDNFQSRRPNTSFCFLDIRSPGLGDTAMYLCATSLGGSSSPLHFGNGTRLTVT.

The J gene is TRBJ2-7, the V gene TRBV28; TRBD1 agrees at 10 bases. CDR1 MDHEN and CDR2 SYDVKM come from the germline V gene. There are 15 residues in the CDR3. The V segment lost 4 bases and the J segment 4 bases; nucleotides outside the gene matches: 7. The DNA for the CDR3 is TGTGCCAGCAGTTCCTCAGGGACAGGGGAATACGAGCAGTACTTC. It encodes CASSSSGTGEYEQYF.

The table lists this clone with a few counts. The chain links TRBV4-3 to TRBJ2-2; D not certain. The V end lost 6 bases, the J end lost 6 bases, and 8 bases lay between the germline ends. The CDR3 runs to 12 residues. Germline-derived CDR1 and CDR2 are LGHNA and YSLEER. CDR3 amino acids: CASRRAAGELFF. The CDR3 nucleotides read TGCGCCAGCAGACGTGCGGCCGGGGAGCTGTTTTTT.

The chain employs TRBV7-2 and TRBJ2-1, with D perhaps matching TRBD2 (5 bases). The CDR3 covers 15 residues. Germline V gene data show CDR1 as SGHTA and CDR2 as FQGNSA. V gave up 5 bases and J gave up 4 bases, with 15 bases separating them. The CDR3 loop reads CASSEGAAPYNEQFF. DNA for the CDR3: TGTGCCAGCAGCGAAGGAGCGGCCCCATACAATGAGCAGTTCTTC.

The V call is TRBV28, the J call TRBJ2-7, with D maybe TRBD1 (7 bases). The germline V and J ends were trimmed by 8 bases and 2 bases, with 16 bases remaining between them. Germline V lookup: CDR1 MDHEN, CDR2 SYDVKM. This CDR3 spans 14 amino acids. The CDR3 DNA follows: TGTGCCAGCGCCCAGGGGGGCCTTACCTACGAGCAGTACTTC. Its translation is CASAQGGLTYEQYF. The full variable domain, in which reference TRBV28 and TRBJ2-7 provide the parts outside the CDR3, is DVKVTQSSRYLVKRTGEKVFLECVQDMDHENMFWYRQDPGLGLRLIYFSYDVKMKEKGDIPEGYSVSREKKERFSLILESASTNQTSMYLCASAQGGLTYEQYFGPGTRLTVT.

V usage is TRBV6-2 or TRBV6-3 and J usage is TRBJ2-1; 8 positions match TRBD2. This CDR3 region has 17 residues. Germline V gene sequence: CDR1 MNHEY, CDR2 SVGEGT. The ends lost 2 bases at V and 6 bases at J; junction bases unmatched: 12. CDR3: CASSYPTWAGGGNEQFF. CDR3 nucleotide sequence: TGTGCCAGCAGTTACCCCACTTGGGCGGGAGGAGGCAATGAGCAGTTCTTC.

This clone has just a few counts. J is TRBJ2-5 and V is TRBV12-3 or TRBV12-4; D not certain. The V end was cut by 5 bases, the J end by 5 bases, with 9 bases between. The CDR3 is 12 amino acids. The CDR3 loop reads CASSLESETQYF. The CDR3 DNA sequence: TGTGCCAGCAGTCTAGAGTCGGAGACCCAGTACTTC.

The chain recombines TRBV28 with TRBJ2-1; D may be TRBD2 (6 bases). V was cut by 6 bases and J by 8 bases, with 26 bases left in between. Germline CDR1 reads MDHEN; CDR2 reads SYDVKM. The CDR3 loop spans 17 amino acids. The CDR3 DNA sequence: TGTGCCAGCAGCCGCCCAGGGCTCGCGGAGGGGATAGATGAGCAGTTCTTC. Translated, it gives CASSRPGLAEGIDEQFF. Combining the CDR3 with reference TRBV28 and TRBJ2-1 gives the whole variable domain DVKVTQSSRYLVKRTGEKVFLECVQDMDHENMFWYRQDPGLGLRLIYFSYDVKMKEKGDIPEGYSVSREKKERFSLILESASTNQTSMYLCASSRPGLAEGIDEQFFGPGTRLTVL.

The CDR3 coding sequence is TGTGCCAGCAGTCCTTCCGGGACAGGCCCTGAAAAACTGTTTTTT. This codes for CASSPSGTGPEKLFF. This rearrangement joins TRBV28 to TRBJ1-4; 8 bases are shared with TRBD1. The germline V gene has CDR1 MDHEN and CDR2 SYDVKM. The CDR3 has 15 amino acids. The V gene end was trimmed by 5 bases and the J gene end by 7 bases; junction bases not matched to a gene: 9.

This clone has just one count. The genes are TRBV5-4 and TRBJ1-4; D is uncertain. CDR1 is SGHNT, CDR2 YYREEE, per germline (reference sequence). Between the trimmed V and J ends, which lost 3 bases and 7 bases, there was a span of 16 bases. This CDR3 comprises 15 residues. The chain's CDR3 is CASSSADGLGEKLFF. DNA for the CDR3: TGTGCCAGCAGCTCGGCGGACGGTCTCGGTGAAAAACTGTTTTTT.

V and J are TRBV19 and TRBJ1-5, with D possibly TRBD1 on 5 matching bases. CDR1 and CDR2 (germline): LNHDA, SQIVND (reference sequence). The CDR3 extends over 14 amino acids. V lost 2 bases to trimming and J lost 6 bases, with 11 bases between them. CDR3 in amino acids: CASSISGFGQPQHF. The CDR3 DNA sequence: TGTGCCAGTAGTATATCAGGGTTTGGTCAGCCCCAGCATTTT.

V is TRBV9 and J is TRBJ1-1; D is uncertain. The germline V and J ends were trimmed by 0 bases and 7 bases, with 10 bases remaining between them. Germline loops: CDR1 SGDLS, CDR2 YYNGEE. The CDR3 sequence is 13 residues long. The CDR3 DNA is TGTGCCAGCAGCGTAGACTACGGCCGTGAAGCTTTCTTT. This sequence encodes CASSVDYGREAFF. Based on the CDR3 plus reference TRBV9 and TRBJ1-1, the full variable domain is DSGVTQTPKHLITATGQRVTLRCSPRSGDLSVYWYQQSLDQGLQFLIQYYNGEERAKGNILERFSAQQFPDLHSELNLSSLELGDSALYFCASSVDYGREAFFGQGTRLTVV.

V gene TRBV3-1 (or the pseudogene TRBV3-2) combines with J gene TRBJ1-1; D may be TRBD1 (6 bases). The V gene lost 4 bases and the J gene lost 1 base, with 13 bases spanning the gap. CDR3 length equals 15 residues. CDR1 is LGHDT and CDR2 is YNNKEL in the germline V gene (reference sequence). The CDR3 DNA reads TGTGCCAGCAGCCCCTACAAGGGACAGAACACTGAAGCTTTCTTT. Translation: CASSPYKGQNTEAFF.

V is TRBV28 and J is TRBJ1-2; D not certain. The V gene's germline CDR1 is MDHEN and CDR2 SYDVKM. CDR3 size: 15 residues. V lost 3 bases and J 2 bases, leaving 13 bases between the germline ends. The CDR3, as DNA: TGTGCCAGCAGTTTCTCTGTTGGCAGCAACTATGGCTACACCTTC. This gives the protein CASSFSVGSNYGYTF.

V gene TRBV6-2 or TRBV6-3 combines with J gene TRBJ2-2; 10 positions match TRBD1. This CDR3 contains 14 residues. V gave up 5 bases and J gave up 6 bases; unmatched junction bases: 3. Germline V gives CDR1 MNHEY, CDR2 SVGEGT. CDR3 DNA: TGTGCCAGCAGTGGGACAGGGGTTCCCGGGGAGCTGTTTTTT. Protein product: CASSGTGVPGELFF.

The J gene is TRBJ1-5, the V gene TRBV18; D is unclear. Germline assignment: CDR1 KGHSH and CDR2 LQKENI. The V gene lost 6 bases and the J gene lost 6 bases, with 12 bases spanning the gap. This CDR3 region has 13 residues. The CDR3 here is CASSLSEAQPQHF. The CDR3 DNA reads as TGTGCCAGCTCCCTCTCCGAAGCTCAGCCCCAGCATTTT.

This clone appeared once. This chain joins TRBV13 and TRBJ2-2, with D unclear. Germline CDR1 reads PRHDT; CDR2 reads FYEKMQ (reference sequence). The CDR3 has 17 amino acids. V was cut by 3 bases and J by 4 bases, with 18 bases left in between. The CDR3 spells CASSLYSLSRGTGELFF. The CDR3 DNA follows: TGTGCCAGCAGCTTGTACAGCCTTTCTCGAGGCACCGGGGAGCTGTTTTTT.

This chain connects TRBV20-1 to TRBJ2-1; D is unresolved. The CDR3 is 11 residues long. Germline CDR1 is DFQATT and CDR2 is SNEGSKA (reference sequence). The V end lost 6 bases, the J end lost 8 bases, and 11 bases lay between the germline ends. The DNA for the CDR3 is TGCAGTGCAAGAAGTGGGGATGAGCAGTTCTTC. Protein sequence: CSARSGDEQFF.

The rearrangement joins TRBV18 to TRBJ2-3, with 12 bases lining up with TRBD1. The CDR3 loop spans 16 amino acids. The trim removed 3 bases at V and 4 bases at J, leaving 5 bases unmatched. The V gene's germline CDR1 is KGHSH and CDR2 LQKENI. As DNA, the CDR3 is TGTGCCAGCTCACCCGGGACAGGGGGCCCGTCAGATACGCAGTATTTT. This sequence encodes CASSPGTGGPSDTQYF.

V is TRBV28 and J is TRBJ2-7, with D unclear. The CDR3 sequence is 12 residues long. With 2 bases removed from V and 4 bases from J, the gap between germline ends came to 6 bases. The germline V gene encodes CDR1 MDHEN and CDR2 SYDVKM. The DNA for the CDR3 is TGTGCCAGCAGTTTAGACGGATACGAGCAGTACTTC. Translating it yields CASSLDGYEQYF.

The rearrangement uses TRBV7-8 and TRBJ2-5, with a tentative D call TRBD1 (8 bases). From germline, CDR1 is SGHVS and CDR2 FQNEAQ. The CDR3 sequence is 15 residues long. Trimming removed 2 bases at V and 4 bases at J, with 14 bases between. The CDR3 DNA is TGTGCCAGCAGCTTACAGACAGGGGAGGGAGAGACCCAGTACTTC. It is translated as CASSLQTGEGETQYF.